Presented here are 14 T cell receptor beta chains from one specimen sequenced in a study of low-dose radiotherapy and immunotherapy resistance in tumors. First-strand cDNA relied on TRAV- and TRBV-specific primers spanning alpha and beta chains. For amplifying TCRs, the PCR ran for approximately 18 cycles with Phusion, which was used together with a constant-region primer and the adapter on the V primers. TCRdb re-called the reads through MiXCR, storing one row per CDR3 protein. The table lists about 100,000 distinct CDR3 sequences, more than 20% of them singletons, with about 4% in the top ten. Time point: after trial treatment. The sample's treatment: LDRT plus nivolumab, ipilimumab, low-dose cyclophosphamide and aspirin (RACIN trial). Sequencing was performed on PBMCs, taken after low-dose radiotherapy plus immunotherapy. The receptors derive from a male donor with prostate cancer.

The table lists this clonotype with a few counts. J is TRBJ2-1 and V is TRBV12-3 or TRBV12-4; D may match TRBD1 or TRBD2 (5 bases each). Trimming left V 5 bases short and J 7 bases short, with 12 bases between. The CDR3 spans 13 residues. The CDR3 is CASSPGPNNEQFF. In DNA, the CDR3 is TGTGCCAGCAGTCCGGGACCGAATAATGAGCAGTTCTTC.

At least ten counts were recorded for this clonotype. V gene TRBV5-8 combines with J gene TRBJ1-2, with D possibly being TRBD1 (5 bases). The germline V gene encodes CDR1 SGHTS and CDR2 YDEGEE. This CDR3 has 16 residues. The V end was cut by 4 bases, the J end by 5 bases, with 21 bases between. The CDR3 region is CASSADGGLGGYGYTF. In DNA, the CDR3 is TGTGCCAGCAGCGCCGACGGGGGACTTGGTGGGTATGGCTACACCTTC.

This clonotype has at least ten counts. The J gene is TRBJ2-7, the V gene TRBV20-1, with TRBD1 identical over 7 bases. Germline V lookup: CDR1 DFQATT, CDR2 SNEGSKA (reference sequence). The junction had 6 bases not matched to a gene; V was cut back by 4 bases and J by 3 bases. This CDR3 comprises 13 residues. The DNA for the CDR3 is TGCAGTGCTATACAGGGGAGAGACTACGAGCAGTACTTC. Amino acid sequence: CSAIQGRDYEQYF.

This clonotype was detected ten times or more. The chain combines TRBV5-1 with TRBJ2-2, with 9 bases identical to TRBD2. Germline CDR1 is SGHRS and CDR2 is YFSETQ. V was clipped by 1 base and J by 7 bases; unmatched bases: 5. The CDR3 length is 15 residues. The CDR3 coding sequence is TGCGCCAGCAGCTTGAATCTAGCGGGGAACGGGGAGCTGTTTTTT. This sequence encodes CASSLNLAGNGELFF.

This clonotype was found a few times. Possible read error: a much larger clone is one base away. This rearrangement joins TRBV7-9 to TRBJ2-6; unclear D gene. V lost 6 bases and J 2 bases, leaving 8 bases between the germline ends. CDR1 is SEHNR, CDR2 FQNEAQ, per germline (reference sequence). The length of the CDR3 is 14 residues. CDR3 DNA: TGTGCCAGCAGAAGGTCGGCTGGGGCCAACGTCCTGACTTTC. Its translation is CASRRSAGANVLTF. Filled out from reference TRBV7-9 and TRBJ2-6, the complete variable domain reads DTGVSQNPRHKITKRGQNVTFRCDPISEHNRLYWYRQTLGQGPEFLTYFQNEAQLEKSRLLSDRFSAERPKGSFSTLEIQRTEQGDSAMYLCASRRSAGANVLTFGAGSRLTVL.

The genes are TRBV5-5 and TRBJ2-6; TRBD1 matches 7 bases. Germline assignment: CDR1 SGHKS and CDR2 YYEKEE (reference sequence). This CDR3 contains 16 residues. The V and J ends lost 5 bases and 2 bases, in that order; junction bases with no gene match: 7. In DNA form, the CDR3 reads TGTGCCAGCAGGAGACAGGGAACGCCTGGGGCCAACGTCCTGACTTTC. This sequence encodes CASRRQGTPGANVLTF.

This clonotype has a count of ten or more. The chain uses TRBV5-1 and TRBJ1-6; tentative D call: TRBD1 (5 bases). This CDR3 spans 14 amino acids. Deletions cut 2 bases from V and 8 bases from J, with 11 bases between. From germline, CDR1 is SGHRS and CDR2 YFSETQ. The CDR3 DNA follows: TGCGCCAGCAGCTTAGAAGGGGTTGATTCACCCCTCCACTTT. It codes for CASSLEGVDSPLHF.

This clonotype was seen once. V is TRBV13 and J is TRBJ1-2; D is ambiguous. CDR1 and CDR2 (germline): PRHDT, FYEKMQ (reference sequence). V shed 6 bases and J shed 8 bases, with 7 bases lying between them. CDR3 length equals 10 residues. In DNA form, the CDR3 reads TGTGCCAGCAGTGAAGGGGGCTACACCTTC. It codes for CASSEGGYTF.

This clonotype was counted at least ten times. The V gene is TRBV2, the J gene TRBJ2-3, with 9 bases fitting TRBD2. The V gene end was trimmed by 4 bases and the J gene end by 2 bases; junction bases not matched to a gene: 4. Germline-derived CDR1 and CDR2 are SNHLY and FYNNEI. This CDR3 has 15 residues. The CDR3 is CASSGLAGITDTQYF. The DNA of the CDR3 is TGTGCCAGCAGTGGCCTAGCGGGGATCACAGATACGCAGTATTTT. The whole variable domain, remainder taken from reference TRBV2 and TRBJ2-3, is EPEVTQTPSHQVTQMGQEVILRCVPISNHLYFYWYRQILGQKVEFLVSFYNNEISEKSEIFDDQFSVERPDGSNFTLKIRSTKLEDSAMYFCASSGLAGITDTQYFGPGTRLTVL.

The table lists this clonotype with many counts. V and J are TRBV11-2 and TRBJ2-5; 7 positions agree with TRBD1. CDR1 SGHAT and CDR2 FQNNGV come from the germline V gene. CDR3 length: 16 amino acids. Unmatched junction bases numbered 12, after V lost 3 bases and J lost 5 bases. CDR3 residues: CASSFGQATRVETQYF. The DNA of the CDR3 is TGTGCCAGCAGCTTTGGACAGGCGACGCGTGTGGAGACCCAGTACTTC.

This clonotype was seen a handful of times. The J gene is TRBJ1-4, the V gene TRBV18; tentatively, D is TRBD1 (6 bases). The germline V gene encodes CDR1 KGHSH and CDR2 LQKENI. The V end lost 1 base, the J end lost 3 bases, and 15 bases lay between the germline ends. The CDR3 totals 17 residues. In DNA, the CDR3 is TGTGCCAGCTCACCACGGACGCCGACAGGTCCTAATGAAAAACTGTTTTTT. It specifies CASSPRTPTGPNEKLFF.

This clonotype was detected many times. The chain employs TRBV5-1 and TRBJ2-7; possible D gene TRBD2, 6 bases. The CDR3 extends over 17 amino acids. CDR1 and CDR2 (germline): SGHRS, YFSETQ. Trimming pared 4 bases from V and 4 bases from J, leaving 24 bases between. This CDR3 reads CASSKDPGGIGRYEQYF. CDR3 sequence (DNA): TGCGCCAGCAGCAAGGATCCCGGGGGTATTGGCCGTTACGAGCAGTACTTC. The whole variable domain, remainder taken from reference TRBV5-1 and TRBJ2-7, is KAGVTQTPRYLIKTRGQQVTLSCSPISGHRSVSWYQQTPGQGLQFLFEYFSETQRNKGNFPGRFSGRQFSNSRSEMNVSTLELGDSALYLCASSKDPGGIGRYEQYFGPGTRLTVT.

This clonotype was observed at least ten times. CDR3 coding DNA: TGCGCCAGCAGCCAAGATCCGAGGCGGGGGGACTCCTACGAGCAGTACTTC. Translating gives CASSQDPRRGDSYEQYF. This rearrangement joins TRBV4-1 to TRBJ2-7; 8 bases are shared with TRBD2. The length of the CDR3 is 17 residues. Germline-derived CDR1 and CDR2 are MGHRA and YSYEKL. J lost 0 bases, V lost 0 bases, and 7 bases had no gene match.

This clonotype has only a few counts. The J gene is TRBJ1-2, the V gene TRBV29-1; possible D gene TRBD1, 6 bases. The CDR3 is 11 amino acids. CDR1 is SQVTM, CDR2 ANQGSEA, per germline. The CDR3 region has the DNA TGCAGGGAGCCCCGGACAGTCAATGGCACCTTC. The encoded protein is CREPRTVNGTF.